This T cell receptor (beta chain) came from a study of CD4 T cells in lung cancer (dated by TCRdb to about 2019). Context from the whole study: The study screened blood T cells of NSCLC patients for responses to candidate mutation-encoded neoepitopes and isolated neoantigen-specific CD4+ T-cell clones and TCRs. A few patients undergoing curative-intent resections for stage I-III non-small cell lung cancer provided the tumor and non-adjacent lung tissue. Aged 60 to 69 when blood was donated, the resected patients, most of whom were former smokers, had either lung adenocarcinoma or squamous cell carcinoma. Treatments the patients had received before donating blood included platinum chemotherapy, and some of the patients were given nivolumab or pembrolizumab. Deep sequencing of TCRB was used to follow the frequency of neoantigen-specific clonotypes in tumor resections, non-adjacent lung and cultured T-cell products.

The protocol used for the library was the immunoSEQ multiplex PCR assay. Qiagen DNeasy or QIAamp micro DNA kits were used to isolate DNA, and the Adaptive Biotechnology human TCRB sequencing kit was used to sequence TCRB. TCRB libraries were sequenced on an Illumina MiSeq. The authors processed their data as follows. TCRB sequence data were analyzed with the kit provider's software, and tumor enrichment of clonotype templates was tested with Fisher's exact test. Here the immuneACCESS table is served through TCRdb, limited to in-frame sequences with V and J called. Missing clones are a known gap in these copies; in checked studies unresolved V genes cover under half, and the rest lacks a known reason. The V and J calls and clone size come from that table; D and trimming were worked out from the DNA. The table for this sample lists fewer than 6,000 clones; 74% of them were counted only once. Together, the top ten hold about a sixth of the sample.

Concerning this clone: Which antigen it targets is not known. No per-base quality is available; no much larger clone lies one base away.

Overall results and qualifications from the work: Some blood-derived responses might reflect in vitro priming of naive T cells or cross-reactivity rather than memory responses to the cancer.

CDR1 SGHNT and CDR2 YENEEA were looked up in the germline V gene. V drops 8 bases and J drops 0 bases, leaving 10 bases in between. Measured from the cysteine to the phenylalanine, the CDR3 is 13 residues long. Only the CDR3 DNA stays, 39 bases, in frame from base 1. This sequence uses TRBV11-3 and TRBJ1-1; the D region possibly corresponds to TRBD1 (6 bases align). The material sequenced was lung tumor tissue. The receptor's source is a man aged 55 to 69 with non-small cell lung cancer. The DNA reads as follows: TGTGCCAGCGCGGACAGACTGAACACTGAAGCTTTCTTT. Protein translation: CASADRLNTEAFF.